This entry lists 19 T cell receptor beta chains sequenced from one sample in a study of regulatory T cells in long-lasting Graves disease. Assembly of TCR beta libraries relied on iRepertoire HTBI primers together with Arm-PCR of CDR3 regions. TCRdb ran MiXCR on the multiplex PCR reads and lists one entry per CDR3 protein. The sample carries 530,000 or so distinct CDR3 sequences, approximately 13% recorded once. Time point described: newly diagnosed GD, antithyroid drugs for less than 3 months. From PBMCs, RNA was extracted and then used to make the TCR library. The same sample was also studied in work on T cells in Graves' hyperthyroidism and ophthalmopathy.

Sequencing was performed on peripheral blood mononuclear cells (PBMCs), taken at new diagnosis, from a patient treated with antithyroid drugs. Every receptor here comes from a man aged 25 to 40 with Graves disease.

In its sample, this clonotype was seen many times. The chain joins TRBV10-3 to TRBJ1-6, with 9 bases lining up with TRBD1. Germline assignment: CDR1 ENHRY and CDR2 SYGVKD. V lost 6 bases, J lost 8 bases, and 11 bases stayed unmatched. The CDR3 extends over 16 amino acids. As DNA, the CDR3 is TGTGCCATCAGACCGACAACAGGGGGCATTCATTCACCCCTCCACTTT. This sequence encodes CAIRPTTGGIHSPLHF.

This clonotype showed up many times. The V call is TRBV12-3 or TRBV12-4, the J call TRBJ1-5, with D hard to call. The CDR3 length is 17 residues. Between the trimmed V and J ends, which lost 6 bases and 0 bases, there was a span of 18 bases. CDR3 DNA sequence: TGTGCCAGCAGCCGCTACCCGCTGAACCCTAGCAATCAGCCCCAGCATTTT. Translating gives CASSRYPLNPSNQPQHF.

In this sample, this clonotype turned up a few times. The chain uses TRBV20-1 and TRBJ2-5, with TRBD2 matching 14 bases. Looked up from germline, CDR1 is DFQATT and CDR2 is SNEGSKA (reference sequence). The CDR3 contains 18 residues. The V segment lost 6 bases and the J segment 7 bases; nucleotides outside the gene matches: 19. The CDR3 spells CSAAGTSGSEFPPGTQYF. The CDR3 DNA reads as TGCAGTGCCGCCGGGACTAGCGGGAGTGAGTTCCCGCCTGGGACCCAGTACTTC.

This clonotype has more than one count but fewer than ten. This chain connects TRBV7-2 to TRBJ2-1, with TRBD2 matching 10 bases. V shed 8 bases and J 5 bases; nucleotides not matched to a gene: 9. CDR1 and CDR2 from the germline V gene are SGHTA and FQGNSA. This CDR3 contains 15 residues. This CDR3 reads CASSKREGRDNEQFF. The CDR3 bases are TGTGCCAGCTCCAAGCGGGAGGGTCGTGACAATGAGCAGTTCTTC.

This clonotype has only a few counts. It may be a read error: a sequence one base away is much more abundant. The chain links TRBV2 to TRBJ2-5; 12 positions match TRBD2. Looked up from germline, CDR1 is SNHLY and CDR2 is FYNNEI. This CDR3 has 17 residues. The DNA for the CDR3 is TGTGCCAGCGGTGATGGGGGACTAGCGGGCCATCAAGAGACCCAGTACTTC. Its protein product is CASGDGGLAGHQETQYF. Full variable domain (missing parts from reference TRBV2 and TRBJ2-5): EPEVTQTPSHQVTQMGQEVILRCVPISNHLYFYWYRQILGQKVEFLVSFYNNEISEKSEIFDDQFSVERPDGSNFTLKIRSTKLEDSAMYFCASGDGGLAGHQETQYFGPGTRLLVL.

This clonotype was recorded at least ten times. The rearrangement uses TRBV12-3 or TRBV12-4 and TRBJ1-6; 7 bases fit TRBD1. J was trimmed by 6 bases and V by 3 bases; bases with no gene match: 5. This CDR3 has 15 amino acids. CDR3 amino acids: CASSLAGGTNSPLHF. The CDR3 nucleotides read TGTGCCAGCAGTTTGGCAGGGGGTACTAATTCACCCCTCCACTTT.

This clonotype was recorded at least ten times. The chain links TRBV11-1 to TRBJ2-1; the match to TRBD2 covers 10 bases. In germline, CDR1 is SGHAT, CDR2 FQDESV (reference sequence). The CDR3 runs to 15 residues. With V trimmed by 5 bases and J by 7 bases, 8 bases remained unmatched. The CDR3 sequence is CASSLGGLASNEQFF. DNA for the CDR3: TGTGCCAGCAGCCTCGGGGGACTAGCGAGTAATGAGCAGTTCTTC.

The chain joins TRBV6-1 to TRBJ1-1, with D possibly matching TRBD1 (6 bases). Germline-derived CDR1 and CDR2 are MNHNS and SASEGT. Trimming pared 6 bases from V and 1 base from J, leaving 24 bases between. The CDR3 has 18 residues. CDR3 region: CASRPQGSPTHSNTEAFF. The DNA of the CDR3 is TGTGCCAGCAGGCCCCAGGGGTCTCCCACCCATTCGAACACTGAAGCTTTCTTT.

In its sample, this clonotype was seen many times. Here the CDR3 DNA reads TGCAGCGCCGAATATAATGAAAAACTGTTTTTT. Translated: CSAEYNEKLFF. The rearrangement links TRBV29-1 to TRBJ1-4, with no clear D. V was trimmed by 7 bases and J by 4 bases, leaving 7 bases between them. CDR3 length equals 11 residues. The germline V gene encodes CDR1 SQVTM and CDR2 ANQGSEA.

The J gene is TRBJ2-7, the V gene TRBV6-1; D perhaps matches TRBD2 (6 bases). V was clipped by 7 bases and J by 1 base, with 11 bases between them. Germline-derived CDR1 and CDR2 are MNHNS and SASEGT. The CDR3 covers 13 residues. The CDR3 spells CASTWTTSYEQYF. CDR3 DNA sequence: TGTGCCAGCACCTGGACTACATCCTACGAGCAGTACTTC.

DNA of the CDR3: TGTGCCAGCAGCGCCATCGGGCTAGCGGGAAGGCGGAGTGTGCGTACGCAGTATTTT. Protein: CASSAIGLAGRRSVRTQYF. This chain links TRBV11-2 with TRBJ2-3, with TRBD2 matching over 9 bases. Germline V gene lookup returns CDR1 SGHAT and CDR2 FQNNGV. The CDR3 loop spans 19 amino acids. V shed 5 bases and J 8 bases; nucleotides not matched to a gene: 23.

This clonotype showed up just a few times. The chain employs TRBV6-9 and TRBJ2-1; TRBD1 or TRBD2 may be the D gene (5 bases each). Germline lookup yields CDR1 MNHGY and CDR2 SVAAGI. Trimming left V 3 bases short and J 4 bases short, with 19 bases between. There are 17 residues in the CDR3. The CDR3 region has the DNA TGTGCCAGCAGTTACTACGCCTCCGGGACGGTGTACAATGAGCAGTTCTTC. Amino acid sequence: CASSYYASGTVYNEQFF.

In its sample, this clonotype was seen many times. V usage is TRBV12-5 and J usage is TRBJ1-1, with 8 positions matching TRBD1. In germline, CDR1 is LGHNT, CDR2 FRNRAP. The CDR3 contains 16 residues. Trimming at V came to 6 bases and at J to 2 bases, leaving 11 bases not matched to a gene. The CDR3 DNA reads as TGTGCTAGTGGCCTGGCAGGGGGCGCAGGAAACACTGAAGCTTTCTTT. Amino acid sequence: CASGLAGGAGNTEAFF.

This clonotype was seen ten or more times. The rearrangement uses TRBV2 and TRBJ2-1; D remains ambiguous. The CDR3 is made up of 13 amino acids. V dropped 4 bases and J dropped 7 bases, with 11 bases sitting between them. Germline-derived CDR1 and CDR2 are SNHLY and FYNNEI. Here the CDR3 reads CASSVEVGNEQFF. The CDR3 nucleotides read TGTGCCAGCAGTGTAGAGGTGGGTAATGAGCAGTTCTTC.

This clonotype was counted many times. This sequence joins TRBV12-3 or TRBV12-4 and TRBJ1-5, with 9 bases aligning to TRBD1. The trim removed 3 bases at V and 2 bases at J, leaving 5 bases unmatched. The CDR3 is 16 residues long. CDR3: CASSLFRDRGNQPQHF. The CDR3 region has the DNA TGTGCCAGCAGTTTGTTCCGGGACAGGGGCAATCAGCCCCAGCATTTT.

This clonotype was picked up a small number of times. The rearrangement joins TRBV29-1 to TRBJ2-1; no clear D. Trimming shortened V by 5 bases and J by 10 bases, and 12 bases separated the two germline ends. Germline V CDR1 and CDR2: SQVTM, ANQGSEA. This CDR3 is built from 11 residues. CDR3 sequence (DNA): TGCAGCGTTAAATACCCGACAGAGCAGTTCTTC. It encodes CSVKYPTEQFF.

The chain employs TRBV2 and TRBJ1-5, with 8 positions matching TRBD1. Germline-derived CDR1 and CDR2 are SNHLY and FYNNEI. V was pared by 4 bases and J by 4 bases, with 6 bases of the junction left unmatched. The CDR3 has 15 amino acids. CDR3 DNA: TGTGCCAGCAGTGTCGAGGACAGGGAGAATCAGCCCCAGCATTTT. It codes for CASSVEDRENQPQHF.

The rearrangement uses TRBV25-1 and TRBJ1-4, with D possibly TRBD1 on 5 matching bases. This CDR3 comprises 18 residues. Germline lookup yields CDR1 MGHDK and CDR2 SYGVNS. V was cut by 4 bases and J by 0 bases, with 18 bases left in between. The CDR3 DNA follows: TGTGCCAGCAGTGCCCGGGACGGCTATAGTGCAACTAATGAAAAACTGTTTTTT. Its translation is CASSARDGYSATNEKLFF.

This clonotype was detected many times. The gene calls are TRBV29-1 and TRBJ2-5; the D gene is possibly TRBD2 (5 bases). The CDR3 is made up of 10 amino acids. Germline loops: CDR1 SQVTM, CDR2 ANQGSEA. V lost 5 bases and J 4 bases, leaving 5 bases between the germline ends. CDR3: CSVRGETQYF. In nucleotides, the CDR3 is TGCAGCGTTCGGGGAGAGACCCAGTACTTC.